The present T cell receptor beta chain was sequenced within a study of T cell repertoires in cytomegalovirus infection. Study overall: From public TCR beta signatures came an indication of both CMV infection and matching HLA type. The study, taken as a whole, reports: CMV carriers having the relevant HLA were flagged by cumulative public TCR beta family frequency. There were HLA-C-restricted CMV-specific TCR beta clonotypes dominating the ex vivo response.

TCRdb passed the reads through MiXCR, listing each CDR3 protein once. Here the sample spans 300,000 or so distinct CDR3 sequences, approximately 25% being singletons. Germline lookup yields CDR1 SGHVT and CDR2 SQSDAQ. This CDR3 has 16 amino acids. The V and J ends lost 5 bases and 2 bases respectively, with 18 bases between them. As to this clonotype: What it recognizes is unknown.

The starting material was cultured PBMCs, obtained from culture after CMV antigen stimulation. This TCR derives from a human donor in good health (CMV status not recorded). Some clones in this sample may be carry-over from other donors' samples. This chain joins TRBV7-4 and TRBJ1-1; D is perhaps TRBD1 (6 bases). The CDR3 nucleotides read TGTGCCAGCAGCCCAACGACCGGACAGAGAAACACTGAAGCTTTCTTT. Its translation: CASSPTTGQRNTEAFF.